A selection of T cell receptor beta chains follows, all from one sample in a study of blood T cell repertoires in COVID-19. Clones were sequenced by immunoSEQ multiplex PCR, and TCRdb holds only the in-frame ones, with some missing. In the table there are about 83,000 clones, around three quarters of which are singletons. The sequenced material came from peripheral blood. These receptors came from a woman of 80 years or more with active or convalescent COVID-19. CDR3s include the opening cysteine and the closing phenylalanine or tryptophan. The D gene is left open where the match is weak. Clone size is given for some rows only: seen once, a few or many times, or a class if the clone is expanded.

CDR3nt,CDR3aa,len,v_gene,j_gene,d_gene,abundance
TGTGCCAGCAGTCAGGGTATGGGGGCCAACGTCCTGACTTTC,CASSQGMGANVLTF,14,TRBV6-5,TRBJ2-6,.,.
TGTGCCAGCAGTTACACCGGGAGTAAAGTAGCCAAAAACATTCAGTACTTC,CASSYTGSKVAKNIQYF,17,TRBV27,TRBJ2-4,.,.
TGTGCCAGCAGCCAAGAGGGACTAGCGGAGACCCAGTACTTC,CASSQEGLAETQYF,14,TRBV3-1/TRBV3-2,TRBJ2-5,TRBD2,.
TGCAGCGTTGCTCTTGGGGGGGTTGGTGGTACAGATACGCAGTATTTT,CSVALGGVGGTDTQYF,16,TRBV29-1,TRBJ2-3,TRBD2,.
TGCAGCGTGCTAGCGGGGGAGAGCTCCTACGAGCAGTACTTC,CSVLAGESSYEQYF,14,TRBV29-1,TRBJ2-7,TRBD2,.
TGCGCCAGCAGCTTGGCAGCCGGGGAGACCCAGTACTTC,CASSLAAGETQYF,13,TRBV5-1,TRBJ2-5,.,.
TGCGCCAGCAGCTCGGACAGGGGGTTTGAAAAACTGTTTTTT,CASSSDRGFEKLFF,14,TRBV5-1,TRBJ1-4,TRBD1,once
TGTGCCAGCAGCCAAGATTACAGCTATGGCTACACCTTC,CASSQDYSYGYTF,13,TRBV3-1/TRBV3-2,TRBJ1-2,.,.
TGTGCCAGTAGTATCCCCCAGGGGCGGGGGGGCCACAATGAGCAGTTCTTC,CASSIPQGRGGHNEQFF,17,TRBV19,TRBJ2-1,TRBD2,.
TGTGCCAGCAGTTCCCTCGGGACAGGGAACTATGGCTACACCTTC,CASSSLGTGNYGYTF,15,TRBV6-5,TRBJ1-2,TRBD1,.
TGTGCCAGCAGTACAATCCGGGACAGGGGGATGGGCGAGCAGTACTTC,CASSTIRDRGMGEQYF,16,TRBV27,TRBJ2-7,TRBD1,once
TGCGCCAGCAGCCAAGAATTCACAGGGGCCTATGGCTACACCTTC,CASSQEFTGAYGYTF,15,TRBV4-1,TRBJ1-2,TRBD1,.
TGTGCCAGCAGCTTCGACCCATCAGGGGGATCCTCCTATGGCTACACCTTC,CASSFDPSGGSSYGYTF,17,TRBV7-2,TRBJ1-2,TRBD1,.
TGTGCCAGCTCACCCGAACGGGGCAATCAGCCCCAGCATTTT,CASSPERGNQPQHF,14,TRBV18,TRBJ1-5,.,.
TGTGCCAGCAGCTTAGACAGGGGGTTGCTTGAAGCTTTCTTT,CASSLDRGLLEAFF,14,TRBV11-2,TRBJ1-1,TRBD1,.
TGTGCCAGCACCGCGGACAGAACTTCCTATGGCTACACCTTC,CASTADRTSYGYTF,14,TRBV6-5,TRBJ1-2,.,.
TGTGCCAGCCGGGACACCATGAACACTGAAGCTTTCTTT,CASRDTMNTEAFF,13,TRBV18,TRBJ1-1,.,.
TGTGCCAGCAGCGCGATTCAGGGTATCGGTACAGATACGCAGTATTTT,CASSAIQGIGTDTQYF,16,TRBV7-6,TRBJ2-3,.,.
TGTGCCAGCAGACGACAGGGGGCTGAGGCAACTAATGAAAAACTGTTTTTT,CASRRQGAEATNEKLFF,17,TRBV6-6,TRBJ1-4,TRBD1,.
TGTGCCAGCAGCCCCGGGACTTACACCGGGGAGCTGTTTTTT,CASSPGTYTGELFF,14,TRBV9,TRBJ2-2,.,.
TGCAGCGCTAGACAGGGACTAGGGCAGCCCCAGCATTTT,CSARQGLGQPQHF,13,TRBV29-1,TRBJ1-5,TRBD1,few
TGTGCCAGCAGCACCTTCGGGTCCCTCCACTTT,CASSTFGSLHF,11,TRBV3-1/TRBV3-2,TRBJ1-6,.,few
TGCGCCAGCAGCTTGCCTCCTACGCCCGCCTACAATGAGCAGTTCTTC,CASSLPPTPAYNEQFF,16,TRBV5-1,TRBJ2-1,.,few
TGTGCCAGCAGTTACAGGGTCCAAGAGACCCAGTACTTC,CASSYRVQETQYF,13,TRBV7-2,TRBJ2-5,.,few
TGTGCTACCTCCGAAGAGATGGACACTGAAGCTTTCTTT,CATSEEMDTEAFF,13,TRBV7-2,TRBJ1-1,.,.
TGCGCCAGCAGACATACCGGGACAGGGAGACTCTTAAACTATGGCTACACCTTC,CASRHTGTGRLLNYGYTF,18,TRBV5-1,TRBJ1-2,TRBD1,.
TGTGCCAGCAGTTTATCTGGGGGGGGCGGAGATACGCAGTATTTT,CASSLSGGGGDTQYF,15,TRBV27,TRBJ2-3,.,.
TGTGCCAGCCAGGGTCGTATCACCGGGGAGCTGTTTTTT,CASQGRITGELFF,13,TRBV11-3,TRBJ2-2,.,.
TGCGCCAGCAGCTTGAACGGAGGGATTTACACTGAAGCTTTCTTT,CASSLNGGIYTEAFF,15,TRBV5-1,TRBJ1-1,.,once
TGTGCCAGCAGTTACGGGCTTACTTCCCGAGCCCAGCATTTT,CASSYGLTSRAQHF,14,TRBV6-2/TRBV6-3,TRBJ1-5,.,once